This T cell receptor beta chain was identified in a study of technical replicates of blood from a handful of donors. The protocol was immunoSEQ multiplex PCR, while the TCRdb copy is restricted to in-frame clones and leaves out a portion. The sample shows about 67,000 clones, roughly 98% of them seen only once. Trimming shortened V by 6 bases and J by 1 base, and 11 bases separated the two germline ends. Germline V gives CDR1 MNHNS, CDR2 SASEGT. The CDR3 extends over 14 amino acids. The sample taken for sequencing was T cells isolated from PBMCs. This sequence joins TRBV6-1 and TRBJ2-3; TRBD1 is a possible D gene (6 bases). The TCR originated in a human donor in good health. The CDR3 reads CASSRQGRTDTQYF. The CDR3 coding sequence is TGTGCCAGCAGCCGTCAGGGGCGCACAGATACGCAGTATTTT.